This TCR beta chain is drawn from a study of cytomegalovirus exposure and HLA in healthy donors. Whole-study findings and limits: Fewer N-insertions than the roughly 650-donor mean were reportedly shown by an Asian-associated ancestry cluster in a later analysis.

Germline loops: CDR1 SEHNR, CDR2 FQNEAQ (reference sequence). Trimming removed 10 bases from V and 3 bases from J, with 28 bases in between. The CDR3 contains 17 residues. This PCR relied on a set of 60 Vbeta primers and 13 Jbeta primers. TCRdb's copy holds only in-frame clones and misses some; the assay was immunoSEQ multiplex PCR. The sample comprises fewer than 95,000 clones, 60% to 80% of which are singletons, and roughly 6.3% rests with the top ten. About this clone itself: The antigen remains undetermined.

The origin of this receptor is a woman aged 25-40 years in good health and CMV-seronegative. The sequenced sample was PBMCs. This sequence joins TRBV7-9 and TRBJ2-7, with D possibly being TRBD1 (6 bases). The DNA for the CDR3 is TGTGCCACCGAGCCTCCGATACAAAAAGGACAGAACTACGAGCAGTACTTC. It specifies CATEPPIQKGQNYEQYF.